The entry below gives a single TCR beta chain sequence along with its context. Its antigen is currently unknown. This entry is derived from a study of T cell responses to AZD1222 COVID-19 vaccine. Whole-study results and caveats: Baseline seropositives among AZD1222 recipients totaled only five or six. Donors in the cohort were predominantly white British and more often female, and clonal diversity was possibly underestimated. Within unmutated variant regions lay the reported targets of nearly half of spike-specific TCRs.

Only in-frame clones appear in the TCRdb table, and some are missing; sequencing was by immunoSEQ multiplex PCR. The sample has 95,000 to 100,000 clones; about nine tenths are singletons. V trimming: 0 bases; J trimming: 4 bases; junction bases outside the gene matches: 11. Germline assignment: CDR1 SGHRS and CDR2 YFSETQ. The CDR3 is 18 residues long. The sequence was obtained from an adult who received the AZD1222 COVID-19 vaccine. The V call is TRBV5-1, the J call TRBJ2-1; 9 bases map to TRBD2. The sample here was peripheral blood, taken 28 days after the second AZD1222 dose. In nucleotides, the CDR3 is TGCGCCAGCAGCTTGGGGCTAGCGGGAATTACGGTATACAATGAGCAGTTCTTC. This translates into CASSLGLAGITVYNEQFF.